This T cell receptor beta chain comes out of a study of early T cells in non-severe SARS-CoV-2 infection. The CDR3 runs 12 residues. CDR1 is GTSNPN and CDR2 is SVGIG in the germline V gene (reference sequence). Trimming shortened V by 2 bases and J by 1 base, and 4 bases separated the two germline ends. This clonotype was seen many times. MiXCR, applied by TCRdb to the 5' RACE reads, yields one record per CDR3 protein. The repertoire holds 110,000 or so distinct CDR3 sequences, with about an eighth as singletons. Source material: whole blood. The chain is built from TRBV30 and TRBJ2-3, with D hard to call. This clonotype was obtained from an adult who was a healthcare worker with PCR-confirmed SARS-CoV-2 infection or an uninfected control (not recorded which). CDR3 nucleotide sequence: TGTGCCTGGAGTCCAGGCACAGATACGCAGTATTTT. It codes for CAWSPGTDTQYF.